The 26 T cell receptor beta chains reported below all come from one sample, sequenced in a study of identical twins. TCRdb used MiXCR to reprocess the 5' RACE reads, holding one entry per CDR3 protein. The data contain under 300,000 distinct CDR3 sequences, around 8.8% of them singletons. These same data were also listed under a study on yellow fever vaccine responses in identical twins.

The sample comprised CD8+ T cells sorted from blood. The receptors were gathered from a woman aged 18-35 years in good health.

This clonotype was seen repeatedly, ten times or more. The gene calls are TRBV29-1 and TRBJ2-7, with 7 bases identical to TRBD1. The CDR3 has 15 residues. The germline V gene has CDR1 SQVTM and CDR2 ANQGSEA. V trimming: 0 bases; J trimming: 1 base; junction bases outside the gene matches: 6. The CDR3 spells CSVEDQGTESYEQYF. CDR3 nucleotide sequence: TGCAGCGTTGAAGATCAGGGGACAGAGTCCTACGAGCAGTACTTC.

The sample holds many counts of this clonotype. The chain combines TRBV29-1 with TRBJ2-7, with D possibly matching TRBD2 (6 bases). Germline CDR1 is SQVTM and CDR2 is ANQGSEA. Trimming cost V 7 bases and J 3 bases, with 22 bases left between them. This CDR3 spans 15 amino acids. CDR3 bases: TGCAGCGGAATCGAAGGGAGTGGAGGGATCTACGAGCAGTACTTC. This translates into CSGIEGSGGIYEQYF.

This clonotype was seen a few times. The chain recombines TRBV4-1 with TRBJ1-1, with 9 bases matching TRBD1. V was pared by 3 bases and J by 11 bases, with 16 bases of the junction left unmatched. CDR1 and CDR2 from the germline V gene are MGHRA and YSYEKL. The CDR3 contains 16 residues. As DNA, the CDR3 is TGCGCCAGCAGCCATGGAACAGGGGGCGCTGGCCTCGGGGCTTTCTTT. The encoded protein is CASSHGTGGAGLGAFF.

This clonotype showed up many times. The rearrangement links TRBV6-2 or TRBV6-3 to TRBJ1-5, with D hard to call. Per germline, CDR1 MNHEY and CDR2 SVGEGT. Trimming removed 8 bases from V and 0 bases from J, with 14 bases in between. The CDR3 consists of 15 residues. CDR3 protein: CASRPTRDSNQPQHF. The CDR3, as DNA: TGTGCCAGCCGACCGACAAGAGATAGCAATCAGCCCCAGCATTTT.

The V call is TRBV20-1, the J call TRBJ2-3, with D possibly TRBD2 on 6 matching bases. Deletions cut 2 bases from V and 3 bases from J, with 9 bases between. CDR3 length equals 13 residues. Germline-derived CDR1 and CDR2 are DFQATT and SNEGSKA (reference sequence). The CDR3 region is CSARREMTDTQYF. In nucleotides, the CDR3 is TGCAGTGCTAGACGGGAGATGACAGATACGCAGTATTTT.

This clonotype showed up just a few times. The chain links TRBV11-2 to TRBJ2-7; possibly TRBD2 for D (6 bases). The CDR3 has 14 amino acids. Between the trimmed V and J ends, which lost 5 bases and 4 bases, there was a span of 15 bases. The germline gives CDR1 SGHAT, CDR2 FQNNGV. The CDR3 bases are TGTGCCAGCAGCCAGACTAGATACGGGTACGAGCAGTACTTC. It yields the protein CASSQTRYGYEQYF.

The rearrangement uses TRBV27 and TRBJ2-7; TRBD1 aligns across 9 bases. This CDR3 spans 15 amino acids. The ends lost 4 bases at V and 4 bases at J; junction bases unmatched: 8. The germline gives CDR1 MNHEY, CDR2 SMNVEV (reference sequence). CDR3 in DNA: TGTGCCAGCAGTTCCGGGACAGGGAATCCATACGAGCAGTACTTC. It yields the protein CASSSGTGNPYEQYF.

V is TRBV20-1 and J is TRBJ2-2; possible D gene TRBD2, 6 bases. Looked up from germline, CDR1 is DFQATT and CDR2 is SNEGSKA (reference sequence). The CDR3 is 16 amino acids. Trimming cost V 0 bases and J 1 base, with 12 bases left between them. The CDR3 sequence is CSARDLGGRNTGELFF. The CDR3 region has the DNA TGCAGTGCTAGAGATCTGGGGGGAAGGAACACCGGGGAGCTGTTTTTT.

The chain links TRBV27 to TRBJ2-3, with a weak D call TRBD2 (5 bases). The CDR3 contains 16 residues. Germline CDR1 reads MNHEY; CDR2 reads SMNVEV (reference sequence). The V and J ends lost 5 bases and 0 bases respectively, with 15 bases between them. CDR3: CASSVFRGISTDTQYF. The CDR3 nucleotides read TGTGCCAGCAGTGTCTTCCGGGGTATAAGCACAGATACGCAGTATTTT.

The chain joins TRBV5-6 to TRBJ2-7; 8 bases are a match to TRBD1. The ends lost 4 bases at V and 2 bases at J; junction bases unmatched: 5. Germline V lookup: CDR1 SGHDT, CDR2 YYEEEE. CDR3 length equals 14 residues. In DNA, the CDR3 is TGTGCCAGCAGCCCGGGACAGGCTACCTACGAGCAGTACTTC. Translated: CASSPGQATYEQYF.

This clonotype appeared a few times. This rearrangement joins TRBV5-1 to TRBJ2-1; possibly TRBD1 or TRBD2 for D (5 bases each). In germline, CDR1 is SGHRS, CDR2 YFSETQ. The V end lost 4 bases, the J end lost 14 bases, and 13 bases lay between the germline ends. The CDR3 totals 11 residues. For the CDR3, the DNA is TGCGCCAGCAGCGGGGGAACTGTGGAGTTCTTC. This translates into CASSGGTVEFF.

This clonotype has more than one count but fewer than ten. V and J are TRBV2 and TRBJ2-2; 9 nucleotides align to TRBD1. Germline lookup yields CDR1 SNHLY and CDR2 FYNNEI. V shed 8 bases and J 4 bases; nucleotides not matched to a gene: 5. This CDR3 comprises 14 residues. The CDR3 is CASFTGGGTGELFF. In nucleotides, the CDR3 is TGTGCCAGCTTTACAGGGGGCGGCACCGGGGAGCTGTTTTTT.

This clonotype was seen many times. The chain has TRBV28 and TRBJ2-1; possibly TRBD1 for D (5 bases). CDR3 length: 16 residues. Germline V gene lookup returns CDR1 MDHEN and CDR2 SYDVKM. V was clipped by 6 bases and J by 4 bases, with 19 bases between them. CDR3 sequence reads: CASSLPRWGRYNEQFF. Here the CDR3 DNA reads TGTGCCAGCAGCCTCCCCCGGTGGGGCCGATACAATGAGCAGTTCTTC.

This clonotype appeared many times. The chain's CDR3 is CATSRELDYEQYF. The DNA for the CDR3 is TGTGCCACCAGCAGAGAATTGGATTACGAGCAGTACTTC. The chain couples TRBV15 to TRBJ2-7; D uncertain. Trimming took 0 bases from V and 4 from J, leaving 7 bases between them. Germline V CDR1 and CDR2: LNHNV, YYDKDF (reference sequence). This CDR3 is 13 amino acids long.

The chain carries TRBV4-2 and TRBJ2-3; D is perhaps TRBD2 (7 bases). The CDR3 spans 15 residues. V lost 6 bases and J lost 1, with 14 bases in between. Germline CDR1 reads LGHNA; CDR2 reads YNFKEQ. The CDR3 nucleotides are TGTGCCAGCAGGGGGGGGGCATGGGGCACAGATACGCAGTATTTT. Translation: CASRGGAWGTDTQYF.

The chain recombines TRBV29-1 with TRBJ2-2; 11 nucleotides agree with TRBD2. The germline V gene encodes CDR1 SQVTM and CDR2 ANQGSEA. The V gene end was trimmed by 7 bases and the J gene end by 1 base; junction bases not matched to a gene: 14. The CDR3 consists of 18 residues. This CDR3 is CSGAGTSGSPLNTGELFF. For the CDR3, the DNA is TGCAGCGGCGCCGGGACTAGCGGTTCTCCCTTGAACACCGGGGAGCTGTTTTTT.

The CDR3 DNA reads TGCGCCAGCAGCCAAGATAGGCGGGTTTGGTATGGCTACACCTTC. Its protein product is CASSQDRRVWYGYTF. This chain links TRBV4-3 with TRBJ1-2; D uncertain. The CDR3 is 15 amino acids. The germline V gene encodes CDR1 LGHNA and CDR2 YSLEER. V was clipped by 0 bases and J by 5 bases, with 13 bases between them.

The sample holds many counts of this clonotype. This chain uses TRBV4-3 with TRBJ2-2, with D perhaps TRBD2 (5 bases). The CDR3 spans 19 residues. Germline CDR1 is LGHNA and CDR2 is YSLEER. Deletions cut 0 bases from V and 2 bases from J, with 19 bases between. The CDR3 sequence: CASSQDQEVLAVNTGELFF. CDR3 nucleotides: TGCGCCAGCAGCCAAGATCAAGAAGTGCTAGCCGTTAACACCGGGGAGCTGTTTTTT.

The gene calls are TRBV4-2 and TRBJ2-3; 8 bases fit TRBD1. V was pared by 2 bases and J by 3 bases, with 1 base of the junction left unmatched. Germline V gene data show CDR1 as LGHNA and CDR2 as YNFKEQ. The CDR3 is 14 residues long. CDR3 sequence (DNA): TGTGCCAGCAGCCAATACAGGGGGACAGATACGCAGTATTTT. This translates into CASSQYRGTDTQYF.

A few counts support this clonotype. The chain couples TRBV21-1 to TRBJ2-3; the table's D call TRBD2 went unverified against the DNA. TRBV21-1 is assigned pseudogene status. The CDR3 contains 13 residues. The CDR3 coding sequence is TGTGCCAGCAGCAATTGTTGGGAGGATACGCAGTATTTT. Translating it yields CASSNCWEDTQYF.

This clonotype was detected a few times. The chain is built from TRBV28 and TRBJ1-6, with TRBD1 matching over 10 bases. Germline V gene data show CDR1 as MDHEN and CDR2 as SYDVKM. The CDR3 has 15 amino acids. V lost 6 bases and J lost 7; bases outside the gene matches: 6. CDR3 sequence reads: CASRTDRGRNSPLHF. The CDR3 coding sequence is TGTGCCAGCAGAACAGACAGGGGGCGGAATTCACCCCTCCACTTT.

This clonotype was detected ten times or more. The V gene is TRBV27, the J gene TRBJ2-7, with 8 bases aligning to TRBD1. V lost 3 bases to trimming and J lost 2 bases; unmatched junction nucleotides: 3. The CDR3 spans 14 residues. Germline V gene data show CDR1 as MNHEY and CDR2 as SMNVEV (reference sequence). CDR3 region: CASSLDRATYEQYF. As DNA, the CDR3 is TGTGCCAGCAGTTTGGACAGGGCCACCTACGAGCAGTACTTC.

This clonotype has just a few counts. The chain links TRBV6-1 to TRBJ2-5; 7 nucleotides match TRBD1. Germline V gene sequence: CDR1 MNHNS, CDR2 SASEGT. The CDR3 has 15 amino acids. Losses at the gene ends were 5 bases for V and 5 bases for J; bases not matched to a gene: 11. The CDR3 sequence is CASSLPKTGMETQYF. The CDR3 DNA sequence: TGTGCCAGCAGTCTCCCCAAGACAGGGATGGAGACCCAGTACTTC.

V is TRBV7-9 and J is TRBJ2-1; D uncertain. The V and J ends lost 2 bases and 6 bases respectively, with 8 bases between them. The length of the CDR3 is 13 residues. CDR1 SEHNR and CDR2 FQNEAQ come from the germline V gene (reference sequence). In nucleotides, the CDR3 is TGTGCCAGCAGCTTACCGGAAAGCAATGAGCAGTTCTTC. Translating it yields CASSLPESNEQFF.

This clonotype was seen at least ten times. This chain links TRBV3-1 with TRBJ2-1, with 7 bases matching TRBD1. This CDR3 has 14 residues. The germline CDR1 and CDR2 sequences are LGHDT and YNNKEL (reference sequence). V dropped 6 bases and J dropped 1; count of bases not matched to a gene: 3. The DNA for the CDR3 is TGTGCCAGCAGTACAGGGGTGTCCTACAATGAGCAGTTCTTC. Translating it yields CASSTGVSYNEQFF.

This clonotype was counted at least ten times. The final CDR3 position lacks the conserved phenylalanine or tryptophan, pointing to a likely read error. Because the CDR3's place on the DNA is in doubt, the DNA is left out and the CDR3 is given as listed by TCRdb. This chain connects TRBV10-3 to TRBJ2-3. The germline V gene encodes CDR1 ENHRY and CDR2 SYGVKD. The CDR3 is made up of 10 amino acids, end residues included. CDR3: CAIRIPSGRT.